One and the same sample provided the 21 T cell receptor beta chains below, sequenced in a study of CXCR3-negative and CXCR3-positive naive CD8 T cells. Study-wide points: TRB CDR3s of CXCR3-positive naive cells were more hydrophobic than those of CXCR3-negative naive cells.

Their specific antigens are unknown. Libraries of TRB cDNA were made by 5' RACE and carried UMIs. TCRdb reprocessed the 5' RACE reads and stores each CDR3 protein as one record, lacking DNA. Its listing shows 150,000 to 170,000 distinct CDR3 sequences. What was sequenced was naive CXCR3+ CD8+ T cells from blood. Subset described: CD45RO-CCR7+CD27+CD95- naive CD8+ T cells expressing CXCR3 (TNR3+). Receptor source: a human donor in good health. Some clones in this sample may be carry-over from other donors' samples.

CDR3 loop: CASLGRYTGELFF. The V and J genes are TRBV7-9 and TRBJ2-2; TCRdb proposes TRBD1, but this gene call is untestable without DNA. Germline V gene sequence: CDR1 SEHNR, CDR2 FQNEAQ (reference sequence). The length of the CDR3 is 13 residues. Drawing the rest from reference TRBV7-9 and TRBJ2-2, the complete variable domain is DTGVSQNPRHKITKRGQNVTFRCDPISEHNRLYWYRQTLGQGPEFLTYFQNEAQLEKSRLLSDRFSAERPKGSFSTLEIQRTEQGDSAMYLCASLGRYTGELFFGEGSRLTVL.

V and J are TRBV7-6 and TRBJ2-1; TCRdb names TRBD2, which stays unverified in the absence of DNA. The germline V gene has CDR1 SGHVS and CDR2 FNYEAQ. This CDR3 contains 20 residues. CDR3 in amino acids: CASSLAPGLAGGRAYNEQFF.

The chain links TRBV20-1 to TRBJ1-1. CDR1 and CDR2 (germline): DFQATT, SNEGSKA (reference sequence). The length of the CDR3 is 12 residues. This CDR3 is CSARDTETEAFF.

The chain combines TRBV5-1 with TRBJ2-7; TCRdb picks TRBD2, but there is no DNA to check that call. CDR1 is SGHRS and CDR2 is YFSETQ in the germline V gene. This CDR3 region has 15 residues. The CDR3 reads CASSLLARGYYEQYF.

The chain links TRBV12-3 or TRBV12-4 to TRBJ2-2; TCRdb reports TRBD2, a call that lacks DNA to check it against. The CDR3 consists of 15 residues. This chain's CDR3 is CASVATGENTGELFF.

The genes are TRBV27 and TRBJ2-7; TCRdb calls TRBD1, which cannot be checked without DNA. CDR1 MNHEY and CDR2 SMNVEV come from the germline V gene (reference sequence). This CDR3 is 17 amino acids long. The CDR3 loop reads CASSSSHRGIGSYEQYF.

The chain couples TRBV7-2 to TRBJ1-6; the D call from TCRdb, TRBD1, cannot be confirmed without DNA. The CDR3 runs to 18 residues. Germline lookup yields CDR1 SGHTA and CDR2 FQGNSA. CDR3 region: CASSVIGVLSSYNSPLHF.

The chain has TRBV28 and TRBJ1-1; TCRdb calls TRBD1, which cannot be checked without DNA. Germline assignment: CDR1 MDHEN and CDR2 SYDVKM. This CDR3 contains 13 residues. CDR3 sequence: CAAQGAREMFAFF.

This chain links TRBV4-1 with TRBJ2-3; as DNA is missing, the TRBD2 call by TCRdb cannot be tested. CDR3 length: 15 amino acids. CDR1 and CDR2 from the germline V gene are MGHRA and YSYEKL. CDR3 sequence: CASSQVAGSTDTQYF.

V gene TRBV20-1 combines with J gene TRBJ2-1; TCRdb gives TRBD2 as the D gene, but with no DNA this cannot be confirmed. Germline CDR1 and CDR2: DFQATT and SNEGSKA (reference sequence). The CDR3 is 17 amino acids. CDR3 sequence reads: CSARETSGGYSYNEQFF.

The V and J genes are TRBV29-1 and TRBJ2-3; TCRdb proposes TRBD2, but this gene call is untestable without DNA. CDR3 length: 16 residues. Germline CDR1 and CDR2: SQVTM and ANQGSEA. CDR3 sequence: CSVEETSGFSTDTQYF.

CDR3 amino acids: CASSQDGSGVGNEQFF. The chain has TRBV4-1 and TRBJ2-1; the TRBD1 assignment by TCRdb is unverifiable without DNA. The length of the CDR3 is 16 residues. Germline values: CDR1 MGHRA, CDR2 YSYEKL.

The chain has TRBV12-3 or TRBV12-4 and TRBJ2-3; the TCRdb call, TRBD2, lacks DNA for checking. This CDR3 has 15 amino acids. Here the CDR3 reads CASSFSSGRSDTQYF.

The chain is built from TRBV2 and TRBJ2-5. Germline assignment: CDR1 SNHLY and CDR2 FYNNEI. This CDR3 contains 14 residues. CDR3 residues: CASSEISERDTQYF.

The chain couples TRBV7-8 to TRBJ2-1; TCRdb's D call, TRBD2, is unchecked because there is no DNA. The CDR3 has 16 residues. CDR1 is SGHVS and CDR2 is FQNEAQ in the germline V gene. The CDR3 sequence is CASSFTLAGAYNEQFF.

V usage is TRBV4-1 and J usage is TRBJ2-1; TCRdb calls TRBD2, which cannot be checked without DNA. The CDR3 length is 17 residues. The germline V gene encodes CDR1 MGHRA and CDR2 YSYEKL. The CDR3: CASSQGSSGVTGNEQFF.

The V and J genes are TRBV9 and TRBJ2-3; absent DNA, TCRdb's TRBD1 call cannot be checked. Germline CDR1 is SGDLS and CDR2 is YYNGEE. The CDR3 is made up of 16 amino acids. The CDR3 loop reads CASSPLGGQVTDTQYF.

This sequence joins TRBV28 and TRBJ1-6; the TCRdb call, TRBD1, lacks DNA for checking. The CDR3 is 15 amino acids. Germline V gene sequence: CDR1 MDHEN, CDR2 SYDVKM. This CDR3 is CASSFSVPLGSPLHF.

The chain uses TRBV5-6 and TRBJ1-4. CDR1 SGHDT and CDR2 YYEEEE come from the germline V gene. The CDR3 sequence is 14 residues long. The CDR3 protein is CASSWDRENEKLFF. The whole variable domain, filled in from reference TRBV5-6 and TRBJ1-4, reads DAGVTQSPTHLIKTRGQQVTLRCSPKSGHDTVSWYQQALGQGPQFIFQYYEEEERQRGNFPDRFSGHQFPNYSSELNVNALLLGDSALYLCASSWDRENEKLFFGSGTQLSVL.

This chain links TRBV10-2 with TRBJ1-5. CDR3 length: 14 amino acids. Germline CDR1 is WSHSY and CDR2 is SAAADI. CDR3 sequence: CASSVQYSNQPQHF.

The chain links TRBV5-1 to TRBJ2-7; there is no DNA to check the TCRdb D call of TRBD2. The CDR3 is 14 residues long. Germline lookup yields CDR1 SGHRS and CDR2 YFSETQ. The CDR3 protein is CASSLAGARYEQYF.